This T cell receptor beta chain was captured by sequencing in a study of blood T cell repertoires in COVID-19. Study background: Acute and convalescent COVID-19 specimens originated in the United States, Italy and Spain.

CDR1 and CDR2 from the germline V gene are MDHEN and SYDVKM. CDR3 length: 17 residues. V was trimmed by 1 base and J by 4 bases, leaving 17 bases between them. Original data processing: Researchers report that nucleated cell counts were estimated from reference gene primer amplification. Repertoires were generated with immunoSEQ multiplex PCR, while TCRdb's copy carries only in-frame clones and drops some. The D gene and trimming were derived from the DNA, and the V and J assignments and clone size from that table. Of tens of thousands of clones listed, about 85% are singletons. The clonotype comes from a man older than 75 with acute or convalescent COVID-19. V gene TRBV28 combines with J gene TRBJ1-5; D not resolved. What was sequenced was peripheral blood. CDR3 region: CASSLFGDFSGNQPQHF. CDR3 DNA: TGTGCCAGCAGTTTATTCGGGGATTTTAGTGGAAATCAGCCCCAGCATTTT.